These 20 T cell receptor beta chains originate from one sample sequenced in a study of T cell responses to AZD1222 COVID-19 vaccine. Some clones are missing from TCRdb's copy, which holds only in-frame ones; the method was immunoSEQ multiplex PCR. The sample includes 150,000 to 200,000 clones, 85% to 95% seen only once; the top ten take roughly 5.6%. The sample consisted of peripheral blood, taken 28 days after the second AZD1222 dose. These TCRs come from an adult who received the AZD1222 COVID-19 vaccine.

The chain is built from TRBV20-1 and TRBJ1-1; D ambiguous. V lost 6 bases and J 0 bases, leaving 5 bases between the germline ends. The CDR3 contains 11 residues. CDR1 DFQATT and CDR2 SNEGSKA come from the germline V gene (reference sequence). This CDR3 reads CSATMNTEAFF. The CDR3 nucleotides read TGCAGTGCGACCATGAACACTGAAGCTTTCTTT.

The chain combines TRBV28 with TRBJ1-5; 7 positions match TRBD1. Germline CDR1 is MDHEN and CDR2 is SYDVKM. This CDR3 has 14 amino acids. Trimming cost V 8 bases and J 0 bases; bases outside gene matches: 4. CDR3 region: CASEPGGSNQPQHF. CDR3 in DNA: TGTGCCAGCGAACCAGGGGGTAGCAATCAGCCCCAGCATTTT. The full variable domain, completed using reference TRBV28 and TRBJ1-5, is DVKVTQSSRYLVKRTGEKVFLECVQDMDHENMFWYRQDPGLGLRLIYFSYDVKMKEKGDIPEGYSVSREKKERFSLILESASTNQTSMYLCASEPGGSNQPQHFGDGTRLSIL.

V is TRBV2 and J is TRBJ2-1, with TRBD1 identical over 9 bases. The germline gives CDR1 SNHLY, CDR2 FYNNEI. The trim removed 7 bases at V and 9 bases at J, leaving 10 bases unmatched. This CDR3 region has 14 residues. The CDR3 protein is CASKVGTGFGEQFF. For the CDR3, the DNA is TGTGCCAGCAAAGTGGGGACAGGGTTCGGTGAGCAGTTCTTC.

The chain employs TRBV30 and TRBJ1-2, with 12 bases lining up with TRBD1. The length of the CDR3 is 16 residues. Germline assignment: CDR1 GTSNPN and CDR2 SVGIG (reference sequence). V lost 3 bases and J lost 2; bases outside the gene matches: 7. The CDR3 coding sequence is TGTGCCTGGAGAGAACCGGGACAGGGGGCGAACTATGGCTACACCTTC. It is translated as CAWREPGQGANYGYTF.

The rearrangement uses TRBV3-1 (or the pseudogene TRBV3-2) and TRBJ2-5, with D hard to call. Trimming left V 5 bases short and J 0 bases short, with 7 bases between. Looked up from germline, CDR1 is LGHDT and CDR2 is YNNKEL (reference sequence). The CDR3 loop spans 13 amino acids. The CDR3 nucleotides are TGTGCCAGCAGCGTGGGTCACCAAGAGACCCAGTACTTC. It codes for CASSVGHQETQYF.

The genes are TRBV28 and TRBJ1-1; D call uncertain. V lost 4 bases, J lost 7 bases, and 10 bases lay in between. CDR1 is MDHEN, CDR2 SYDVKM, per germline. The CDR3 has 12 amino acids. The CDR3: CASSWRNFEAFF. In DNA, the CDR3 is TGTGCCAGCAGTTGGAGAAATTTTGAAGCTTTCTTT. The whole variable domain, remainder taken from reference TRBV28 and TRBJ1-1, is DVKVTQSSRYLVKRTGEKVFLECVQDMDHENMFWYRQDPGLGLRLIYFSYDVKMKEKGDIPEGYSVSREKKERFSLILESASTNQTSMYLCASSWRNFEAFFGQGTRLTVV.

The chain carries TRBV9 and TRBJ2-3; D gene ambiguous. The V end was cut by 5 bases, the J end by 3 bases, with 13 bases between. The CDR3 runs 14 residues. CDR1 and CDR2 (germline): SGDLS, YYNGEE. The CDR3 DNA reads as TGTGCCAGCAGTTCCCCCACTGGGACAGATACGCAGTATTTT. This codes for CASSSPTGTDTQYF.

The chain couples TRBV18 to TRBJ1-2; D unresolved. Germline assignment: CDR1 KGHSH and CDR2 LQKENI. The CDR3 extends over 13 amino acids. V shed 3 bases and J shed 5 bases, with 10 bases lying between them. CDR3 nucleotide sequence: TGTGCCAGCTCACCTGACACCACATATGGCTACACCTTC. It translates to CASSPDTTYGYTF.

The chain combines TRBV9 with TRBJ2-7; 12 bases map to TRBD2. The V segment lost 2 bases and the J segment 4 bases; nucleotides outside the gene matches: 10. The CDR3 sequence is 17 residues long. Germline V gene sequence: CDR1 SGDLS, CDR2 YYNGEE. The chain's CDR3 is CASSVASVTSGRYEQYF. The CDR3 DNA follows: TGTGCCAGCAGCGTCGCCTCAGTGACTAGCGGGAGATACGAGCAGTACTTC.

The chain carries TRBV30 and TRBJ1-2, with TRBD1 as a possible D gene (6 bases). The CDR3 contains 13 residues. The V gene lost 4 bases and the J gene lost 3 bases, with 12 bases spanning the gap. Germline CDR1 GTSNPN, CDR2 SVGIG (reference sequence). The DNA of the CDR3 is TGTGCCTGGATAGAACAGGGTCACTATGGCTACACCTTC. Residues: CAWIEQGHYGYTF.

The chain has TRBV28 and TRBJ2-7, with D maybe TRBD2 (6 bases). The length of the CDR3 is 12 residues. Germline values: CDR1 MDHEN, CDR2 SYDVKM. V was trimmed by 5 bases and J by 5 bases, leaving 10 bases between them. The CDR3 coding sequence is TGTGCCAGCAGTGGCGGGATCGACGAGCAGTACTTC. Its protein is CASSGGIDEQYF.

The rearrangement joins TRBV6-2 or TRBV6-3 to TRBJ1-2; 12 bases are shared with TRBD1. The CDR3 runs 15 residues. V was pared by 6 bases and J by 2 bases, with 4 bases of the junction left unmatched. Germline V CDR1 and CDR2: MNHEY, SVGEGT. CDR3 nucleotide sequence: TGTGCCAGCAGCCCGGGGACAGGGGGCAACTATGGCTACACCTTC. Translated: CASSPGTGGNYGYTF.

The chain has TRBV7-9 and TRBJ1-1; no reliable D call. The CDR3 sequence is 14 residues long. The germline V gene encodes CDR1 SEHNR and CDR2 FQNEAQ (reference sequence). V was cut by 0 bases and J by 0 bases, with 5 bases left in between. The CDR3 sequence is CASSLAPMNTEAFF. In DNA form, the CDR3 reads TGTGCCAGCAGCTTAGCGCCCATGAACACTGAAGCTTTCTTT.

This chain links TRBV4-1 with TRBJ2-7; 9 bases are a match to TRBD2. CDR1 and CDR2 (germline): MGHRA, YSYEKL. V trimming: 1 base; J trimming: 4 bases; junction bases outside the gene matches: 5. The CDR3 spans 15 residues. The CDR3: CASSQVAGGPYEQYF. The CDR3 nucleotides are TGCGCCAGCAGCCAAGTTGCGGGAGGGCCGTACGAGCAGTACTTC.

V is TRBV2 and J is TRBJ2-1, with 9 bases fitting TRBD1. CDR1 SNHLY and CDR2 FYNNEI come from the germline V gene. This CDR3 contains 15 residues. V lost 7 bases to trimming and J lost 0 bases; unmatched junction nucleotides: 4. CDR3 in amino acids: CASNRDRASYNEQFF. CDR3 sequence (DNA): TGTGCCAGCAACCGGGACAGGGCCTCCTACAATGAGCAGTTCTTC.

The V gene is TRBV29-1, the J gene TRBJ1-2; 9 nucleotides align to TRBD1. Per germline, CDR1 SQVTM and CDR2 ANQGSEA. The CDR3 consists of 11 residues. V dropped 7 bases and J dropped 8; count of bases not matched to a gene: 5. Written as DNA, the CDR3 is TGCAGCGCCACAGGGGGCCGGGGCTACACCTTC. Translated: CSATGGRGYTF.

In this sample, this clone turned up once. The gene calls are TRBV5-1 and TRBJ1-1; D not certain. V lost 0 bases, J lost 4 bases, and 7 bases lay in between. Per the germline V gene, CDR1 is SGHRS and CDR2 is YFSETQ. The CDR3 sequence is 13 residues long. The CDR3, as DNA: TGCGCCAGCAGCTTGGACACCACCACTGAAGCTTTCTTT. Protein: CASSLDTTTEAFF.

The chain is built from TRBV18 and TRBJ2-3; 9 bases fit TRBD1. The CDR3 totals 16 residues. Per germline, CDR1 KGHSH and CDR2 LQKENI. V gave up 2 bases and J gave up 0 bases; unmatched junction bases: 3. In DNA form, the CDR3 reads TGTGCCAGCTCACCAACAGGGGGCCTTAGCACAGATACGCAGTATTTT. Encoded protein: CASSPTGGLSTDTQYF. Full variable domain (outside the CDR3, taken from reference TRBV18 and TRBJ2-3): NAGVMQNPRHLVRRRGQEARLRCSPMKGHSHVYWYRQLPEEGLKFMVYLQKENIIDESGMPKERFSAEFPKEGPSILRIQQVVRGDSAAYFCASSPTGGLSTDTQYFGPGTRLTVL.

V gene TRBV19 combines with J gene TRBJ1-6; D gene ambiguous. Trimming left V 4 bases short and J 4 bases short, with 11 bases between. From germline, CDR1 is LNHDA and CDR2 SQIVND (reference sequence). The CDR3 runs to 15 residues. The CDR3 is CASSSVDGYNSPLHF. As DNA, the CDR3 is TGTGCCAGTAGTAGTGTGGACGGATATAATTCACCCCTCCACTTT.

This clone was observed once. The chain carries TRBV24-1 and TRBJ1-5, with a possible D match to TRBD1 (6 bases). Germline loops: CDR1 KGHDR, CDR2 SFDVKD. The ends were cut back, 4 bases at V and 1 base at J, with 10 bases in the middle. This CDR3 contains 15 residues. The CDR3 reads CATSDPGTSNQPQHF. The DNA for the CDR3 is TGTGCCACCAGTGACCCGGGGACAAGCAATCAGCCCCAGCATTTT.